A single T cell receptor (beta chain) is shown here with its context. These data belong to a study of OX40 agonist ivuxolimab in advanced cancers. Study background: Patients were given ivuxolimab, an antibody that agonizes OX40 (CD134).

CDR3 length: 14 amino acids. Trimming removed 6 bases from V and 4 bases from J, with 16 bases in between. Germline CDR1 and CDR2: MNHNS and SASEGT. TCRdb's table, derived via immunoSEQ multiplex PCR, lists solely in-frame clones and lacks some. The top ten hold approximately 22% of the sample, which has about 26,000 clones, roughly 90% seen once. The chain is built from TRBV6-1 and TRBJ2-7; the D is unclear. The sample in question was CD4+ or CD8+ T cells sorted from blood, obtained in a trial of the OX40 agonist ivuxolimab. The TCR was taken from an adult with an advanced solid tumor such as melanoma, head and neck, liver or kidney cancer. The CDR3 nucleotides are TGTGCCAGCAGGCCCCCGGACGTGCCTTACGAGCAGTACTTC. Translated, it gives CASRPPDVPYEQYF.